One sample yielded the 4 T cell receptor beta chains listed below, sequenced in a study of shared clonotypes between healthy human individuals. The protocol was immunoSEQ multiplex PCR, while the TCRdb copy is restricted to in-frame clones and leaves out a portion. The sample yields some 320,000 clones, around 90% seen once. The material sequenced was memory CD8+ T cells sorted from blood. Specified subset: CD45RO+ cells pooled with CCR7-negative TemRA cells. The receptors come from a young man in good health.

V and J are TRBV5-4 and TRBJ2-2; perhaps TRBD1 as D (5 bases). This CDR3 is 13 amino acids long. Trimming left V 3 bases short and J 6 bases short, with 9 bases between. Per the germline V gene, CDR1 is SGHNT and CDR2 is YYREEE (reference sequence). CDR3 residues: CASSSPGPGELFF. Here the CDR3 DNA reads TGTGCCAGCAGCTCGCCAGGGCCCGGGGAGCTGTTTTTT.

This chain joins TRBV6-1 and TRBJ2-2; 13 bases are a match to TRBD2. CDR1 is MNHNS, CDR2 SASEGT, per germline. The length of the CDR3 is 15 residues. The V and J ends lost 8 bases and 4 bases, in that order; junction bases with no gene match: 4. This CDR3 is CASRGLAGSTGELFF. The CDR3 nucleotides are TGTGCCAGCCGGGGACTAGCGGGGAGCACCGGGGAGCTGTTTTTT.

The chain joins TRBV5-6 to TRBJ2-3, with 7 bases matching TRBD2. Germline assignment: CDR1 SGHDT and CDR2 YYEEEE. The CDR3 runs 16 residues. V was clipped by 4 bases and J by 5 bases; unmatched bases: 13. The CDR3 region is CASSLLVRGDGDTQYF. CDR3 in DNA: TGTGCCAGCAGCCTGCTTGTCCGGGGGGACGGAGATACGCAGTATTTT.

The rearrangement uses TRBV7-9 and TRBJ1-6; 8 nucleotides match TRBD1. Germline CDR1 is SEHNR and CDR2 is FQNEAQ (reference sequence). With 8 bases clipped from V and 9 bases from J, the junction kept 6 bases outside the gene matches. This CDR3 spans 13 amino acids. DNA for the CDR3: TGTGCCAGCGAATGGACAGGGATTTCACCCCTCCACTTT. Protein: CASEWTGISPLHF.